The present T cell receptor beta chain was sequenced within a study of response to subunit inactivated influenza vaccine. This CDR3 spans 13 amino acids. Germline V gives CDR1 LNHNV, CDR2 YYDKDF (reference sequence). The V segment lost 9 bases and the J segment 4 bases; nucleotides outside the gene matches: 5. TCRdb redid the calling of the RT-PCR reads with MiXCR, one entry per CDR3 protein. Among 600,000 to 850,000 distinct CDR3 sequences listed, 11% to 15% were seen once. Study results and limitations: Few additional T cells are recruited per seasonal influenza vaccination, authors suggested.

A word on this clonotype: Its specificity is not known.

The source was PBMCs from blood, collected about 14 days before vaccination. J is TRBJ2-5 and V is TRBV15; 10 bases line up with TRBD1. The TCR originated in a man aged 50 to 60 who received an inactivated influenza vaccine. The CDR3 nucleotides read TGTGCCACAATGGGACAGGGGCGAGAGACCCAGTACTTC. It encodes CATMGQGRETQYF.